This T cell receptor beta chain is from a study of T cell repertoires in cytomegalovirus infection. The CDR3 sequence is 18 residues long. From germline, CDR1 is SEHNR and CDR2 FQNEAQ (reference sequence). After removal of 6 bases from V and 4 bases from J, the junction contained 14 bases not matched to a gene. TCRdb reanalysed the reads using MiXCR and keeps one entry per CDR3 protein. Seen here are about 310,000 distinct CDR3 sequences, roughly 16% observed once, and the top ten hold about 11%. The TCR sequence derives from a human donor in good health (CMV status not recorded). Some clones in this sample may be carry-over from other donors' samples. The chain has TRBV7-9 and TRBJ2-1, with TRBD2 identical over 11 bases. Sequencing was carried out using PBMCs. CDR3 residues: CASRSGLAEPKRYNEQFF. The DNA for the CDR3 is TGTGCCAGCAGGTCGGGACTAGCGGAACCAAAGAGGTACAATGAGCAGTTCTTC.